These 29 T cell receptor beta chains originate from one sample sequenced in a study of blood T cell repertoires in COVID-19. Some clones are missing from TCRdb's copy, which holds only in-frame ones; the method was immunoSEQ multiplex PCR. The sample records over 200,000 clones, 85% to 90% being singletons. Sequencing used peripheral blood. These receptors were obtained from a young man with COVID-19, enrolled during active disease.

V is TRBV29-1 and J is TRBJ1-4; maybe TRBD1 (6 bases). Germline lookup yields CDR1 SQVTM and CDR2 ANQGSEA. The CDR3 length is 16 residues. V was shortened by 4 bases and J by 8 bases, with 23 bases between the two germline ends. CDR3 nucleotides: TGCAGCGTTGGATACAGGGCTGAGGGTATCAGGGAAAAACTGTTTTTT. Translated: CSVGYRAEGIREKLFF.

The chain employs TRBV6-2 or TRBV6-3 and TRBJ2-7; the match to TRBD2 covers 8 bases. The junction had 7 bases not matched to a gene; V was cut back by 2 bases and J by 4 bases. The CDR3 has 15 amino acids. Germline V gene sequence: CDR1 MNHEY, CDR2 SVGEGT. The CDR3 DNA sequence: TGTGCCAGCAGTTACCGGCGGGGGGCAGAGTACGAGCAGTACTTC. Its protein is CASSYRRGAEYEQYF.

The genes are TRBV7-2 and TRBJ1-2, with 8 bases matching TRBD1. There are 15 residues in the CDR3. With 2 bases clipped from V and 5 bases from J, the junction kept 7 bases outside the gene matches. CDR1 is SGHTA and CDR2 is FQGNSA in the germline V gene. CDR3 nucleotide sequence: TGTGCCAGCAGCTTACAGGGGGCAATTGGATATGGCTACACCTTC. Translation gives CASSLQGAIGYGYTF.

This chain joins TRBV9 and TRBJ1-2; D is possibly TRBD1 (6 bases). Germline-derived CDR1 and CDR2 are SGDLS and YYNGEE. V was trimmed by 3 bases and J by 1 base, leaving 16 bases between them. CDR3 length: 16 residues. CDR3 nucleotides: TGTGCCAGCAGCGAGGGGTCATCAGGGGTTAACTATGGCTACACCTTC. Translating it yields CASSEGSSGVNYGYTF.

The genes are TRBV7-3 and TRBJ2-1, with 11 bases identical to TRBD2. Losses at the gene ends were 5 bases for V and 6 bases for J; bases not matched to a gene: 6. CDR3 length: 15 amino acids. Germline V gives CDR1 SGHTA, CDR2 FQGTGA. The CDR3 is CASSLGSGRVNEQFF. CDR3 in DNA: TGTGCCAGCAGCCTCGGTAGCGGGAGGGTCAATGAGCAGTTCTTC. The entire variable domain, with the rest obtained from reference TRBV7-3 and TRBJ2-1, is as follows: GAGVSQTPSNKVTEKGKYVELRCDPISGHTALYWYRQSLGQGPEFLIYFQGTGAADDSGLPNDRFFAVRPEGSVSTLKIQRTERGDSAVYLCASSLGSGRVNEQFFGPGTRLTVL.

The J gene is TRBJ2-5, the V gene TRBV5-5, with D perhaps matching TRBD2 (6 bases). The CDR3 runs to 16 residues. CDR1 is SGHKS and CDR2 is YYEKEE in the germline V gene (reference sequence). Trimming cost V 4 bases and J 1 base, with 17 bases left between them. The chain's CDR3 is CASSGRILAAQETQYF. CDR3 nucleotides: TGTGCCAGCAGCGGCAGGATACTAGCTGCCCAAGAGACCCAGTACTTC. Full variable domain (rest looked up from reference TRBV5-5 and TRBJ2-5): DAGVTQSPTHLIKTRGQQVTLRCSPISGHKSVSWYQQVLGQGPQFIFQYYEKEERGRGNFPDRFSARQFPNYSSELNVNALLLGDSALYLCASSGRILAAQETQYFGPGTRLLVL.

The gene calls are TRBV6-2 or TRBV6-3 and TRBJ2-3; 8 positions match TRBD1. The CDR3 length is 15 residues. The ends lost 1 base at V and 2 bases at J; junction bases unmatched: 2. Germline V gene data show CDR1 as MNHEY and CDR2 as SVGEGT. In nucleotides, the CDR3 is TGTGCCAGCAGTTACTGGGGACAGGCCACAGATACGCAGTATTTT. It yields the protein CASSYWGQATDTQYF.

The J gene is TRBJ1-2, the V gene TRBV10-2; the D is unclear. V dropped 2 bases and J dropped 8 bases, with 6 bases sitting between them. Germline V gives CDR1 WSHSY, CDR2 SAAADI. The CDR3 contains 11 residues. The CDR3 DNA follows: TGCGCCAGCAGTGAGGGAGACGGCTACACCTTC. Translating gives CASSEGDGYTF.

This sequence joins TRBV5-1 and TRBJ2-3, with 8 positions matching TRBD1. After removal of 3 bases from V and 4 bases from J, the junction contained 4 bases not matched to a gene. The CDR3 runs 14 residues. Germline assignment: CDR1 SGHRS and CDR2 YFSETQ. The CDR3 here is CASSWTGPADTQYF. CDR3 DNA: TGCGCCAGCAGCTGGACAGGGCCCGCAGATACGCAGTATTTT. Filled out from reference TRBV5-1 and TRBJ2-3, the complete variable domain reads KAGVTQTPRYLIKTRGQQVTLSCSPISGHRSVSWYQQTPGQGLQFLFEYFSETQRNKGNFPGRFSGRQFSNSRSEMNVSTLELGDSALYLCASSWTGPADTQYFGPGTRLTVL.

This clone was seen just once. The chain couples TRBV6-5 to TRBJ1-1; TRBD1 aligns across 9 bases. The junction had 13 bases not matched to a gene; V was cut back by 1 base and J by 10 bases. Germline V CDR1 and CDR2: MNHEY, SVGAGI. There are 16 residues in the CDR3. CDR3 nucleotides: TGTGCCAGCAGTTACTTTCGGACAGGGGACGAGGGCCGAGCTTTCTTT. Amino acid sequence: CASSYFRTGDEGRAFF.

J is TRBJ1-2 and V is TRBV29-1; D is uncertain. CDR3 length equals 12 residues. The germline V and J ends were trimmed by 3 bases and 2 bases, with 7 bases remaining between them. CDR1 is SQVTM, CDR2 ANQGSEA, per germline. CDR3 region: CSVEGQNYGYTF. CDR3 DNA sequence: TGCAGCGTTGAGGGCCAAAACTATGGCTACACCTTC.

This chain connects TRBV6-2 or TRBV6-3 to TRBJ1-3; D possibly corresponds to TRBD1 (6 bases). This CDR3 contains 15 residues. V dropped 0 bases and J dropped 1 base, with 7 bases sitting between them. The V gene's germline CDR1 is MNHEY and CDR2 SVGEGT. The CDR3 nucleotides read TGTGCCAGCAGTTACTCAACAGGGTCTGGAAACACCATATATTTT. Amino acids: CASSYSTGSGNTIYF.

The rearrangement joins TRBV6-5 to TRBJ2-7; D unclear. Between the trimmed V and J ends, which lost 5 bases and 3 bases, there was a span of 17 bases. CDR1 and CDR2 from the germline V gene are MNHEY and SVGAGI. The CDR3 contains 15 residues. CDR3 coding DNA: TGTGCCAGCAGTCAATTTCAACCAGTGGTCTACGAGCAGTACTTC. Translation: CASSQFQPVVYEQYF.

J is TRBJ2-7 and V is TRBV5-4; no definite D call. The CDR3 length is 15 residues. The germline CDR1 and CDR2 sequences are SGHNT and YYREEE (reference sequence). With 0 bases removed from V and 1 base from J, the gap between germline ends came to 11 bases. The CDR3 sequence is CASSLEQPSSYEQYF. In nucleotides, the CDR3 is TGTGCCAGCAGCTTGGAACAGCCTTCGTCCTACGAGCAGTACTTC.

This chain joins TRBV6-2 or TRBV6-3 and TRBJ1-2; 7 bases align to TRBD1. Germline CDR1 is MNHEY and CDR2 is SVGEGT. The CDR3 sequence is 13 residues long. J gave up 4 bases and V 6 bases, and 5 bases lay outside the gene matches. CDR3 in amino acids: CASSRGQPYGYTF. CDR3 in DNA: TGTGCCAGCAGCCGGGGACAGCCCTATGGCTACACCTTC.

J is TRBJ1-2 and V is TRBV3-1 (or the pseudogene TRBV3-2), with a tentative D call TRBD1 (6 bases). This CDR3 contains 13 residues. The germline CDR1 and CDR2 sequences are LGHDT and YNNKEL (reference sequence). With 0 bases removed from V and 14 bases from J, the gap between germline ends came to 16 bases. The CDR3 sequence is CASSQERYRDSTF. In nucleotides, the CDR3 is TGTGCCAGCAGCCAAGAACGGTACAGGGATAGTACCTTC.

The V and J genes are TRBV10-3 and TRBJ2-1; TRBD2 might be the D (6 bases). The CDR3 spans 13 residues. CDR1 ENHRY and CDR2 SYGVKD come from the germline V gene. V was pared by 6 bases and J by 8 bases, with 14 bases between. Written as DNA, the CDR3 is TGTGCCATCAGACACACTAGCTTGGATGAGCAGTTCTTC. It is translated as CAIRHTSLDEQFF.

This clone was found a few times. CDR3 sequence (DNA): TGTGCCAGCAGTGAGGGACAGGGGGCTGGGGGCTACACCTTC. This encodes CASSEGQGAGGYTF. The chain combines TRBV6-1 with TRBJ1-2; 12 bases are a match to TRBD1. Per germline, CDR1 MNHNS and CDR2 SASEGT. The CDR3 loop spans 14 amino acids. Trimming took 3 bases from V and 8 from J; bases not matched to a gene: 4.

The CDR3 loop reads CATSRGQVKGEKLFF. As DNA, the CDR3 is TGTGCCACCAGCAGGGGACAGGTGAAGGGTGAAAAACTGTTTTTT. The gene calls are TRBV15 and TRBJ1-4; 8 positions agree with TRBD1. CDR1 is LNHNV, CDR2 YYDKDF, per germline (reference sequence). The CDR3 runs to 15 residues. Trimming at V came to 3 bases and at J to 7 bases, leaving 7 bases not matched to a gene.

The gene calls are TRBV6-5 and TRBJ2-5; maybe TRBD1 (6 bases). V was trimmed by 0 bases and J by 4 bases, leaving 15 bases between them. The length of the CDR3 is 16 residues. From germline, CDR1 is MNHEY and CDR2 SVGAGI. The CDR3, as DNA: TGTGCCAGCAGTTACTCTGGTAGCCCCAGGGGAGAGACCCAGTACTTC. This sequence encodes CASSYSGSPRGETQYF.

V gene TRBV7-2 combines with J gene TRBJ2-4, with D maybe TRBD2 (5 bases). Germline values: CDR1 SGHTA, CDR2 FQGNSA. CDR3 length equals 16 residues. Trimming took off 1 base at V and 9 bases at J, with 19 bases between the two ends. The chain's CDR3 is CASSLVGRRRPSIQYF. The CDR3 bases are TGTGCCAGCAGCTTAGTAGGACGAAGGAGGCCCAGCATTCAGTACTTC.

The CDR3 loop is CASSLNRAYDEAFF. DNA of the CDR3: TGTGCCAGCAGCTTGAACAGGGCGTACGATGAAGCTTTCTTT. This sequence joins TRBV5-4 and TRBJ1-1; D is perhaps TRBD1 (6 bases). The V gene lost 1 base and the J gene lost 7 bases, with 14 bases spanning the gap. The CDR3 is 14 amino acids. Looked up from germline, CDR1 is SGHNT and CDR2 is YYREEE (reference sequence).

The rearrangement joins TRBV7-9 to TRBJ2-1, with D tentatively TRBD1 (8 bases). The CDR3 is made up of 18 amino acids. Germline values: CDR1 SEHNR, CDR2 FQNEAQ (reference sequence). V was cut by 1 base and J by 5 bases, with 21 bases left in between. CDR3 sequence: CASSLVQGAGLADNEQFF. The DNA for the CDR3 is TGTGCCAGCAGCTTAGTTCAGGGGGCTGGGCTAGCGGACAATGAGCAGTTCTTC.

This clone showed up just once. The rearrangement links TRBV9 to TRBJ1-4; a weak D match, TRBD1 (5 bases). V shed 0 bases and J shed 5 bases, with 11 bases lying between them. This CDR3 is 15 amino acids long. Germline CDR1 reads SGDLS; CDR2 reads YYNGEE. CDR3 in amino acids: CASSVGVQVNEKLFF. The CDR3 region has the DNA TGTGCCAGCAGCGTAGGGGTACAGGTGAATGAAAAACTGTTTTTT.

The chain couples TRBV6-5 to TRBJ1-3, with TRBD1 matching over 7 bases. The CDR3 length is 16 residues. The V gene's germline CDR1 is MNHEY and CDR2 SVGAGI. V lost 0 bases, J lost 1 base, and 3 bases stayed unmatched. CDR3 sequence (DNA): TGTGCCAGCAGTTACTCCGCCAGGGGGTCTGGAAACACCATATATTTT. It codes for CASSYSARGSGNTIYF.

The V gene is TRBV10-3, the J gene TRBJ2-1; TRBD1 agrees at 7 bases. The V gene end was trimmed by 0 bases and the J gene end by 4 bases; junction bases not matched to a gene: 6. The length of the CDR3 is 16 residues. In germline, CDR1 is ENHRY, CDR2 SYGVKD. CDR3 sequence: CAISESDRARYNEQFF. The CDR3 coding sequence is TGTGCCATCAGTGAGTCTGACAGGGCCCGATACAATGAGCAGTTCTTC.

The rearrangement links TRBV18 to TRBJ2-7, with 9 positions matching TRBD1. Germline V lookup: CDR1 KGHSH, CDR2 LQKENI. J lost 2 bases, V lost 5 bases, and 4 bases had no gene match. This CDR3 has 14 residues. The CDR3 bases are TGTGCCAGCTCATCCCGGACAGGGGCCTACGAGCAGTACTTC. Its translation: CASSSRTGAYEQYF.

The rearrangement uses TRBV5-6 and TRBJ2-5; the D is unclear. Germline V gene sequence: CDR1 SGHDT, CDR2 YYEEEE. The V gene lost 1 base and the J gene lost 5 bases, with 12 bases spanning the gap. The CDR3 sequence is 14 residues long. CDR3 bases: TGTGCCAGCAGCTTGAACGGAGCTGGGGAGACCCAGTACTTC. Its protein is CASSLNGAGETQYF.

The rearrangement joins TRBV7-3 to TRBJ1-6; no clear D. Deletions cut 5 bases from V and 7 bases from J, with 15 bases between. The CDR3 consists of 15 residues. Germline CDR1 and CDR2: SGHTA and FQGTGA. CDR3 amino acids: CASSQYGDTNSPLHF. The CDR3 DNA is TGTGCCAGCAGCCAATATGGAGATACCAATTCACCCCTCCACTTT.